This entry describes one T cell receptor (beta chain). As yet, its antigen is unknown. The sequenced template was cDNA made from the entire isolated RNA. Only in-frame clones appear in the TCRdb table, and some are missing; sequencing was by immunoSEQ multiplex PCR. This sample yields some 63,000 clones, of which 45% to 50% are seen a single time; roughly 0.7% belongs to the top ten. The sample is drawn from a study of beta chain features in type 1 diabetes. The CDR3 has 16 residues. V lost 1 base to trimming and J lost 5 bases; unmatched junction nucleotides: 12. Germline CDR1 is SQVTM and CDR2 is ANQGSEA. CD45RO/CCR7/CD25/CD127/CD95/CD27 staining was used to isolate CD4+ naive, central memory, regulatory and stem cell-like memory cells by sorting. Study-wide points: Moderately but significantly shorter TCRB CDR3s were found in Type 1 diabetes patients in all four CD4+ subsets.

The chain joins TRBV29-1 to TRBJ2-5; the match to TRBD2 covers 8 bases. The receptor was derived from a young man with type 1 diabetes. The sequencing input was central memory CD4+ T cells from blood. The CDR3 reads CSVEGPRGTGGETQYF. For the CDR3, the DNA is TGCAGCGTTGAAGGGCCCAGAGGGACGGGAGGGGAGACCCAGTACTTC.